The text below deals with one T cell receptor beta chain. Its antigen is unknown. Via the markers CD45RO/CCR7/CD25/CD127/CD95/CD27, stem cell-like memory, regulatory, central memory and naive CD4+ cells were sorted. Once sorted, every population was more than 95% pure. TCRB transcripts that were expressed got sequenced, as all of the isolated RNA had been reverse transcribed. TCRdb keeps only in-frame clones here, not all; method: immunoSEQ multiplex PCR. This sample yields about 740,000 clones, of which roughly 12% are seen a single time; approximately 0.022% belongs to the top ten. The data stem from a study of beta chain features in type 1 diabetes. Between the trimmed V and J ends, which lost 0 bases and 6 bases, there was a span of 12 bases. Germline assignment: CDR1 MGHRA and CDR2 YSYEKL. The CDR3 loop spans 15 amino acids. Points from the study as a whole: Shorter TCRB CDR3s, moderately but significantly so, marked every one of the four CD4+ subsets in Type 1 diabetes patients. Within the patient group, naive, central memory and Treg TCRB repertoires appeared more similar to each other than within healthy donors.

The receptor's source is a young man with type 1 diabetes. The V and J genes are TRBV4-1 and TRBJ2-4, with a possible D match to TRBD1 (5 bases). Sequenced material: naive CD4+ T cells from blood. As DNA, the CDR3 is TGCGCCAGCAGCCAAGACCTCCCAGGGATAAACATTCAGTACTTC. Its translation is CASSQDLPGINIQYF.